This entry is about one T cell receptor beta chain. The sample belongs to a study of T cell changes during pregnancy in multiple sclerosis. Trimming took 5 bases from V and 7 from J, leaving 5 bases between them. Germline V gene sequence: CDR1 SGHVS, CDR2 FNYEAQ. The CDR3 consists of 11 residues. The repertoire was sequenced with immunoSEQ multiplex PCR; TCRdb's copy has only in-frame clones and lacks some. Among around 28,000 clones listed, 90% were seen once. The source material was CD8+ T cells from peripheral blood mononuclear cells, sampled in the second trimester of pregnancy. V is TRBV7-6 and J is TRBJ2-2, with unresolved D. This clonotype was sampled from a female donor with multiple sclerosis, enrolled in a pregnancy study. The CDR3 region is CASSANGELFF. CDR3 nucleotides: TGTGCCAGCAGCGCTAACGGGGAGCTGTTTTTT.